The text below deals with one TCR beta chain. The antigen remains unidentified. The sample comes from a study of T cell responses to AZD1222 COVID-19 vaccine. Whole-study results and caveats: None of the repertoires were sampled until the peak T cell response had passed. Donors, mostly white British, included more females; clonal diversity was possibly underestimated.

This table comes from immunoSEQ multiplex PCR, and its TCRdb copy is limited to in-frame clones, with some not included. The sample contains approximately 92,000 clones, approximately 91% of which appear only once. The clonotype was recovered from an adult in good health. The starting material was peripheral blood, obtained on day 0 of AZD1222 vaccination.

CDR3 residues: CASSRTGLNTEAFF. CDR3 in DNA: TGTGCCAGCAGCAGGACAGGGTTGAACACTGAAGCTTTCTTT. The chain is built from TRBV7-2 and TRBJ1-1; 8 positions match TRBD1. Germline trimming cut 5 bases from V and 0 bases from J; bases unmatched to any gene: 2. This CDR3 is built from 14 residues. The germline CDR1 and CDR2 sequences are SGHTA and FQGNSA.